What follows are 27 T cell receptor beta chains derived from one specimen sequenced in a study of cytomegalovirus exposure and HLA in healthy donors. Vbeta (60) and Jbeta (13) primers were used in the PCR. Clones were read by immunoSEQ multiplex PCR, and TCRdb kept only the in-frame ones, dropping some. The data show approximately 150,000 clones, around three quarters seen once. The sample taken for sequencing was PBMCs. The receptors come from a woman in her thirties in good health and CMV-seronegative.

This clone came up once. The chain links TRBV9 to TRBJ2-7; 7 nucleotides align to TRBD2. V shed 0 bases and J 2 bases; nucleotides not matched to a gene: 5. The length of the CDR3 is 15 residues. CDR1 is SGDLS and CDR2 is YYNGEE in the germline V gene. The CDR3: CASSVGASGAYEQYF. The CDR3 DNA follows: TGTGCCAGCAGCGTAGGGGCTAGCGGAGCCTACGAGCAGTACTTC.

This rearrangement joins TRBV4-2 to TRBJ2-5; TRBD2 agrees at 8 bases. The CDR3 runs 18 residues. Trimming removed 0 bases from V and 2 bases from J; junction bases left unmatched: 11. CDR1 is LGHNA, CDR2 YNFKEQ, per germline. CDR3 amino acids: CASSQDPPNSGIQETQYF. The CDR3 nucleotides are TGTGCCAGCAGCCAAGACCCTCCGAATAGCGGGATACAAGAGACCCAGTACTTC.

This chain links TRBV9 with TRBJ2-7; 11 nucleotides match TRBD2. The CDR3 sequence is 14 residues long. Trimming took 4 bases from V and 7 from J; bases not matched to a gene: 7. Germline V gives CDR1 SGDLS, CDR2 YYNGEE. CDR3 DNA: TGTGCCAGCAGCCCCGGGACTAGCGGAGAGGAGCAGTACTTC. It translates to CASSPGTSGEEQYF.

This clone was found a few times. The chain has TRBV5-4 and TRBJ2-7, with 12 bases identical to TRBD2. The CDR3 spans 15 residues. CDR1 is SGHNT, CDR2 YYREEE, per germline (reference sequence). The V gene end was trimmed by 3 bases and the J gene end by 4 bases; junction bases not matched to a gene: 5. In DNA form, the CDR3 reads TGTGCCAGCAGCTGGGGGGGGACTAGCGGGTACGAGCAGTACTTC. It specifies CASSWGGTSGYEQYF.

J is TRBJ2-3 and V is TRBV5-1, with D hard to call. The CDR3 length is 16 residues. Germline V gene data show CDR1 as SGHRS and CDR2 as YFSETQ. Trimming cost V 4 bases and J 0 bases, with 15 bases left between them. This chain's CDR3 is CASSPADFSSTDTQYF. The CDR3 nucleotides read TGCGCCAGCAGCCCTGCAGATTTTTCTAGCACAGATACGCAGTATTTT.

The rearrangement links TRBV29-1 to TRBJ2-3; 8 nucleotides agree with TRBD1. The CDR3 loop spans 10 amino acids. Germline V gives CDR1 SQVTM, CDR2 ANQGSEA. J was trimmed by 12 bases and V by 7 bases; bases with no gene match: 6. The CDR3 nucleotides are TGCAGCGCGCAGGGGGCCCTCCAGTATTTT. Protein product: CSAQGALQYF.

The chain couples TRBV9 to TRBJ1-1; D unresolved. The CDR3 length is 13 residues. Deletions cut 3 bases from V and 0 bases from J, with 6 bases between. Germline V gene data show CDR1 as SGDLS and CDR2 as YYNGEE. The CDR3 spells CASSAYMNTEAFF. DNA for the CDR3: TGTGCCAGCAGCGCTTACATGAACACTGAAGCTTTCTTT.

This clone turned up a few times. The rearrangement joins TRBV10-3 to TRBJ1-1, with 8 bases aligning to TRBD1. Germline-derived CDR1 and CDR2 are ENHRY and SYGVKD. The junction had 8 bases not matched to a gene; V was cut back by 4 bases and J by 1 base. The CDR3 covers 16 residues. This CDR3 reads CAISGGQGARNTEAFF. As DNA, the CDR3 is TGTGCCATCAGTGGTGGGCAGGGGGCCAGGAACACTGAAGCTTTCTTT.

This clone was detected only a few times. The chain links TRBV6-1 to TRBJ2-6; weak D call: TRBD1 (6 bases). The germline gives CDR1 MNHNS, CDR2 SASEGT. The CDR3 length is 17 residues. V lost 2 bases and J lost 0, with 11 bases in between. CDR3 coding DNA: TGTGCCAGCAGTGAATATGGACAGAGCTCTGGGGCCAACGTCCTGACTTTC. Residues: CASSEYGQSSGANVLTF.

The gene calls are TRBV27 and TRBJ1-6, with a possible D match to TRBD1 (6 bases). In germline, CDR1 is MNHEY, CDR2 SMNVEV (reference sequence). This CDR3 comprises 14 residues. V lost 6 bases, J lost 9 bases, and 15 bases lay in between. The CDR3: CASSPQGVGSPLHF. Here the CDR3 DNA reads TGTGCCAGCAGCCCACAGGGTGTAGGTTCACCCCTCCACTTT.

The chain joins TRBV5-1 to TRBJ1-1; 10 bases map to TRBD1. The V segment lost 4 bases and the J segment 6 bases; nucleotides outside the gene matches: 9. The germline V gene has CDR1 SGHRS and CDR2 YFSETQ. This CDR3 spans 15 amino acids. This CDR3 is CASSENRQGASEAFF. The CDR3 bases are TGCGCCAGCAGCGAAAACCGACAGGGGGCTTCTGAAGCTTTCTTT.

The chain combines TRBV4-1 with TRBJ2-3; the match to TRBD2 covers 9 bases. CDR3 length equals 15 residues. J gave up 6 bases and V 1 base, and 5 bases lay outside the gene matches. CDR1 is MGHRA and CDR2 is YSYEKL in the germline V gene. Here the CDR3 reads CASSQVRREGDTQYF. CDR3 DNA: TGCGCCAGCAGCCAAGTACGGCGGGAGGGGGATACGCAGTATTTT.

This clone showed up just a few times. The chain couples TRBV10-2 to TRBJ1-2; D is unresolved. The length of the CDR3 is 12 residues. Germline CDR1 and CDR2: WSHSY and SAAADI. V was trimmed by 3 bases and J by 5 bases, leaving 7 bases between them. The CDR3 spells CASSDSGYGYTF. The CDR3, as DNA: TGCGCCAGCAGTGACAGCGGGTATGGCTACACCTTC.

This clone was counted between two and nine times. The chain joins TRBV2 to TRBJ1-2; 11 nucleotides agree with TRBD1. Germline CDR1 reads SNHLY; CDR2 reads FYNNEI. The CDR3 runs 13 residues. With V trimmed by 8 bases and J by 7 bases, 6 bases remained unmatched. The chain's CDR3 is CASGGTGGSGYTF. As DNA, the CDR3 is TGTGCCAGCGGGGGGACAGGGGGTAGTGGCTACACCTTC.

V gene TRBV28 combines with J gene TRBJ2-7; the match to TRBD1 covers 9 bases. The trim removed 10 bases at V and 5 bases at J, leaving 12 bases unmatched. CDR1 and CDR2 (germline): MDHEN, SYDVKM. The CDR3 runs to 14 residues. In nucleotides, the CDR3 is TGTGCCACCACGTCACAGGGGGCGAGAGACGAGCAGTACTTC. This codes for CATTSQGARDEQYF.

V is TRBV2 and J is TRBJ2-1, with 12 bases that match TRBD1. V gave up 6 bases and J gave up 8 bases; unmatched junction bases: 8. Germline loops: CDR1 SNHLY, CDR2 FYNNEI. The CDR3 loop spans 15 amino acids. The CDR3 loop is CASSLGQGASDEQFF. The CDR3 coding sequence is TGTGCCAGCAGCTTGGGACAGGGGGCAAGTGATGAGCAGTTCTTC.

This chain uses TRBV30 with TRBJ2-7, with a tentative D call TRBD1 (6 bases). Per the germline V gene, CDR1 is GTSNPN and CDR2 is SVGIG (reference sequence). The germline V and J ends were trimmed by 0 bases and 4 bases, with 13 bases remaining between them. The CDR3 has 14 residues. Here the CDR3 DNA reads TGTGCCTGGAGTGTAGACAGGTTACCGTACGAGCAGTACTTC. It specifies CAWSVDRLPYEQYF.

The chain couples TRBV7-8 to TRBJ1-5; D ambiguous. V lost 5 bases to trimming and J lost 4 bases, with 15 bases between them. The length of the CDR3 is 15 residues. Germline CDR1 is SGHVS and CDR2 is FQNEAQ. The CDR3 bases are TGTGCCAGCAGCCCGACCCAGACACGGAATCAGCCCCAGCATTTT. Translation gives CASSPTQTRNQPQHF.

Points on this clone: One junction end disagrees with the germline gene, perhaps due to a read error. The rearrangement uses TRBV6-5 and TRBJ1-2; 8 bases are shared with TRBD1. The CDR3 contains 14 residues. The V gene's germline CDR1 is MNHEY and CDR2 SVGAGI. This CDR3 is CASSYAAGGPGYPF. The CDR3 nucleotides are TGTGCCAGCAGTTACGCAGCAGGGGGCCCGGGCTACCCCTTC.

V is TRBV28 and J is TRBJ2-7, with 7 bases aligning to TRBD2. V gave up 9 bases and J gave up 0 bases; unmatched junction bases: 5. The CDR3 has 13 amino acids. From germline, CDR1 is MDHEN and CDR2 SYDVKM. CDR3: CASTGTISYEQYF. In DNA form, the CDR3 reads TGTGCCAGTACGGGGACTATCTCCTACGAGCAGTACTTC.

This chain joins TRBV6-1 and TRBJ1-3; D ambiguous. The CDR3 runs 16 residues. Trimming pared 1 base from V and 4 bases from J, leaving 14 bases between. Germline CDR1 MNHNS, CDR2 SASEGT. The CDR3 nucleotides are TGTGCCAGCAGTGAAGTCTACGGACTGGGCGGAAACACCATATATTTT. Its protein product is CASSEVYGLGGNTIYF.

This chain connects TRBV29-1 to TRBJ1-1; TRBD1 matches at 8 bases. The CDR3 spans 13 residues. V shed 6 bases, J shed 4 bases, and the junction held 7 bases outside the gene matches. The V gene's germline CDR1 is SQVTM and CDR2 ANQGSEA. The CDR3: CSVGHGQGTEAFF. Written as DNA, the CDR3 is TGCAGCGTCGGCCATGGACAGGGCACTGAAGCTTTCTTT.

V gene TRBV7-3 combines with J gene TRBJ1-2; D perhaps matches TRBD1 (5 bases). Between the trimmed V and J ends, which lost 4 bases and 5 bases, there was a span of 17 bases. The germline gives CDR1 SGHTA, CDR2 FQGTGA. The CDR3 runs 15 residues. The CDR3 DNA reads as TGTGCCAGCAGCTCGATGACAGTGCCATTTTATGGCTACACCTTC. Translating it yields CASSSMTVPFYGYTF.

In its sample, this clone was seen once. This chain joins TRBV5-4 and TRBJ2-5; TRBD2 matches at 8 bases. The CDR3 is 15 amino acids. Germline CDR1 and CDR2: SGHNT and YYREEE (reference sequence). The V gene end was trimmed by 0 bases and the J gene end by 5 bases; junction bases not matched to a gene: 6. DNA for the CDR3: TGTGCCAGCAGCTTGGACTCCGGGGGGGATGAGACCCAGTACTTC. Amino acids: CASSLDSGGDETQYF.

This clone was picked up a small number of times. The chain employs TRBV5-8 and TRBJ2-7; no definite D call. Germline assignment: CDR1 SGHTS and CDR2 YDEGEE. V was cut by 1 base and J by 6 bases, with 8 bases left in between. The CDR3 consists of 12 residues. The CDR3 loop reads CASSLKRREQYF. For the CDR3, the DNA is TGTGCCAGCAGCTTGAAGAGGCGCGAGCAGTACTTC.

A single count supports this clone. The chain employs TRBV7-2 and TRBJ2-5; TRBD1 matches at 9 bases. There are 14 residues in the CDR3. The ends lost 1 base at V and 5 bases at J; junction bases unmatched: 2. Germline assignment: CDR1 SGHTA and CDR2 FQGNSA. The CDR3 loop reads CASSLDRGPETQYF. For the CDR3, the DNA is TGTGCCAGCAGCTTAGACAGGGGGCCGGAGACCCAGTACTTC.

In DNA form, the CDR3 reads TGCAGCGTGGGGGGGGGTTGGTCCTACGAGCAGTACTTC. Its translation is CSVGGGWSYEQYF. V is TRBV29-1 and J is TRBJ2-7, with 7 bases matching TRBD2. Germline V gene data show CDR1 as SQVTM and CDR2 as ANQGSEA. V was pared by 6 bases and J by 1 base, with 6 bases of the junction left unmatched. This CDR3 spans 13 amino acids.